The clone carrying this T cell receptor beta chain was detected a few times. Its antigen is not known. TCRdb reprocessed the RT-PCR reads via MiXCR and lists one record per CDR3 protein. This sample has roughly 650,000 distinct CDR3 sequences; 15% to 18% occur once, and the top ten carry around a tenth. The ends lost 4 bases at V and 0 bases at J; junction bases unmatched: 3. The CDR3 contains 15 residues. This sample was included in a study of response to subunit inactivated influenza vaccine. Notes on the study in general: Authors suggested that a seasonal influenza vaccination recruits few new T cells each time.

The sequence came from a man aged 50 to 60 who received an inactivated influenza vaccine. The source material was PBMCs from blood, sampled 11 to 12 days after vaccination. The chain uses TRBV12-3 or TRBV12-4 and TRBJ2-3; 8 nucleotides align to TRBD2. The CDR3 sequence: CASSWAGGSTDTQYF. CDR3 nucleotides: TGTGCCAGCAGTTGGGCGGGAGGAAGCACAGATACGCAGTATTTT.